Described below is a single TCR beta chain sequence and its context. This clonotype has ten or more counts. Its recognized antigen is unknown. No much larger clone is present one base from it, and per-base qualities are unavailable. cDNA synthesis used template-switch 5'RACE with a primer carrying a 10-nucleotide random unique molecular identifier tagging each TCR transcript. Over 200 million TCR-beta sequences, covering 15-18 subjects, were produced in each sequencing run. The RNeasy kit was used to extract total RNA. The KAPA Real-time Library Amplification kit was used to amplify TCR-beta VDJ regions with primers for the TCR constant region and the 5'RACE anchor. Sample indexes and Illumina adaptors were added in a first PCR, and a second PCR then increased library yield. After Ampure bead purification, the roughly 650 bp TCR product was size-selected on a 2% E-gel SizeSelection system. Before pooling, libraries had their quality checked on a Bioanalyzer, their concentration measured with Qubit, and their quantity determined with the Kapa Library Quantification kit. An Illumina HiSeq 2500 was used to sequence the libraries paired-end at 2 x 150 bp. To increase sequence diversity, roughly 24-30% phiX was spiked into each library pool. The study's processing was this. The quality-filtered reads were processed with the UMI-based MiGEC pipeline, whose error correction step removed more than 80% of the raw TCR sequences. IMGT germline references were used for alignment of VDJ genes, and clonotypes were defined by a unique CDR3 amino acid sequence together with V-J genes. Clonal expansion, Shannon diversity and CDR3 relatedness (CalcPairwiseDistances, ClusterSamples) were evaluated with VDJtools, and phylogenetic trees were built with CLCbio workbench. Expanded clones were defined as having at least 8 unique UMIs, based on coefficient-of-variation modelling across technical triplicates. The public reads were reanalyzed by TCRdb: fastp trimming at Q25, MiXCR alignment, in-frame beta chains only. Rows with one shared CDR3 protein collapse into an entry with the most common genes and DNA. The V and J calls here are based on TCRdb, not the publication. The sample table shows about 27,000 distinct CDR3 sequences, and under 25% are seen once. The ten largest clones represent about a sixth of the sample.

The sample comes from a study of neurological immune-mediated disorders (dated by TCRdb to between 2017 and 2020). About the study as a whole: The study compared peripheral blood TCR-beta repertoires of HTLV-I-associated myelopathy (HAM/TSP) patients, multiple sclerosis patients and healthy controls using UMI-based sequencing. The cohort included approximately 70 subjects: about 15 with HAM/TSP, about 35 with multiple sclerosis, and 20 or so healthy controls. The roughly 110 TCR-beta libraries included longitudinal samples, technical triplicates and paired sorted CD4+ and CD8+ T-cell subsets alongside PBMC samples.

The germline V gene (reference sequence) specifies LGHDT as CDR1 and YNNKEL as CDR2. From its cysteine to its phenylalanine, the CDR3 spans 16 amino acids. The sequence is cut down to CDR3 DNA, 48 bases in frame from base 1. V loses 1 base, J loses 0 bases, and the germline ends lie 13 bases apart. Summary of the overall study and its limitations: TCR clonal expansion was highest in HAM/TSP patients and lowest in MS patients, with MS patients falling below even healthy controls. No identical CDR3 amino acid sequences were shared among expanded clones across subjects, suggesting private TCR-beta repertoires in all groups.

Healthy controls were blood bank volunteers in Maryland, USA. Unsorted PBMC libraries were generated from 2 million PBMCs stored in RNAlater at -80 °C until RNA extraction. Peripheral blood underwent Ficoll-Hypaque density gradient centrifugation to isolate PBMCs, which were then cryopreserved in liquid nitrogen. The source of this sequence is a woman in her fifties or sixties in good health. The rearrangement joined TRBV3-1 to TRBJ2-7; perhaps TRBD2 is the D gene, with 6 bases matching. Sequenced material: PBMCs. The nucleotides read TGTGCCAGCAGCCAAGGGGGGGTTCTATACTCCTACGAGCAGTACTTC. Translated, it gives CASSQGGVLYSYEQYF.